One sample yielded the 8 T cell receptor beta chains listed below, sequenced in a study of blood T cell dynamics during melanoma immunotherapy. Profiling relied on immunoSEQ multiplex PCR, and the TCRdb table lists in-frame clones only, not all of them. The table has 9,900 or so clones, about four fifths seen once. Time point in this sample: week 3, after first cycle of checkpoint inhibitor. The sample here was blood, taken from a patient treated with checkpoint blockade. Receptor source: a human donor with melanoma.

This clone was observed a handful of times. This chain links TRBV7-8 with TRBJ1-5; D gene ambiguous. Trimming stripped 5 bases from V and 0 bases from J, with 8 bases between. The germline CDR1 and CDR2 sequences are SGHVS and FQNEAQ. The CDR3 is 14 residues long. The CDR3 loop reads CASSLTISNQPQHF. CDR3 nucleotides: TGTGCCAGCAGCCTTACGATTAGCAATCAGCCCCAGCATTTT.

In its sample, this clone was seen a few times. The chain employs TRBV6-1 and TRBJ2-3; a weak D match, TRBD2 (6 bases). V dropped 4 bases and J dropped 2 bases, with 10 bases sitting between them. This CDR3 has 14 amino acids. Germline CDR1 reads MNHNS; CDR2 reads SASEGT. The CDR3 protein is CASSVSGNTDTQYF. The CDR3 nucleotides are TGTGCCAGCAGTGTTAGCGGAAACACAGATACGCAGTATTTT.

This clone was seen once. The chain recombines TRBV18 with TRBJ1-6; D gene ambiguous. V was shortened by 3 bases and J by 10 bases, with 13 bases between the two germline ends. CDR3 length equals 14 residues. Per the germline V gene, CDR1 is KGHSH and CDR2 is LQKENI. The CDR3 here is CASSPGPLGSPLHF. CDR3 in DNA: TGTGCCAGCTCACCTGGACCGTTAGGATCACCCCTCCACTTT.

The V and J genes are TRBV7-8 and TRBJ1-2; no firm D call. The germline V gene encodes CDR1 SGHVS and CDR2 FQNEAQ. The CDR3 has 15 amino acids. V was shortened by 3 bases and J by 8 bases, with 19 bases between the two germline ends. For the CDR3, the DNA is TGTGCCAGCAGCTTTCGGGCTTCCAGTTACGGGGGCTACACCTTC. Protein sequence: CASSFRASSYGGYTF.

This clone has only a few counts. This sequence joins TRBV7-9 and TRBJ2-1; 9 nucleotides align to TRBD2. The CDR3 spans 17 residues. Germline lookup yields CDR1 SEHNR and CDR2 FQNEAQ (reference sequence). V was clipped by 1 base and J by 8 bases; unmatched bases: 12. The CDR3 nucleotides are TGTGCCAGCAGCTTAGGTGAAGGTAGCGGGAGTTGGGATGAGCAGTTCTTC. Amino acid sequence: CASSLGEGSGSWDEQFF.

DNA for the CDR3: TGTGCCAGCAGCACTCCGGGACAGGGAGATTCACCCCTCCACTTT. Its protein product is CASSTPGQGDSPLHF. This sequence joins TRBV11-1 and TRBJ1-6, with 9 bases lining up with TRBD1. The CDR3 is made up of 15 amino acids. Germline loops: CDR1 SGHAT, CDR2 FQDESV (reference sequence). The V and J ends lost 5 bases and 8 bases, in that order; junction bases with no gene match: 7. Based on the CDR3 plus reference TRBV11-1 and TRBJ1-6, the full variable domain is EAEVAQSPRYKITEKSQAVAFWCDPISGHATLYWYRQILGQGPELLVQFQDESVVDDSQLPKDRFSAERLKGVDSTLKIQPAELGDSAMYLCASSTPGQGDSPLHFGNGTRLTVT.

The chain is built from TRBV28 and TRBJ2-7; a weak D match, TRBD2 (5 bases). CDR3 size: 14 residues. Trimming pared 5 bases from V and 1 base from J, leaving 12 bases between. Germline CDR1 is MDHEN and CDR2 is SYDVKM. CDR3 region: CASSEGLGSYEQYV. In nucleotides, the CDR3 is TGTGCCAGCAGTGAGGGTTTAGGGTCCTACGAGCAGTACGTC.

The gene calls are TRBV4-1 and TRBJ2-3, with D uncertain. The V gene lost 5 bases and the J gene lost 2 bases, with 8 bases spanning the gap. This CDR3 has 13 amino acids. Per germline, CDR1 MGHRA and CDR2 YSYEKL. The CDR3 nucleotides read TGCGCCAGCAGCATACGGGTCACAGATACGCAGTATTTT. Protein sequence: CASSIRVTDTQYF.